A selection of T cell receptor beta chains follows, all from one sample in a study of regulatory T cells in long-lasting Graves disease. TCRdb reprocessed the multiplex PCR reads with MiXCR, giving one entry per CDR3 protein. The sample carries hundreds of thousands of distinct CDR3 sequences, 16% recorded once. These data were also reused for a study on T cells in Graves' hyperthyroidism and ophthalmopathy.

The specimen comprised peripheral blood mononuclear cells (PBMCs), sampled at new diagnosis, from a patient treated with antithyroid drugs. These receptors were taken from a middle-aged man with Graves disease. The CDR3 runs from the conserved cysteine through the conserved F or W. A D gene is named only where the DNA matches it firmly. Only some rows state a clone size, as once, few, many or a class for expanded clones.

J | length | size | D | V | CDR3 | DNA
TRBJ2-3 | 14 | many | - | TRBV7-2 | CASSLQNYGDTQYF | TGTGCCAGCAGCTTACAAAATTACGGAGATACGCAGTATTTT
TRBJ2-5 | 13 | - | - | TRBV4-1 | CASSRSPLETQYF | TGCGCCAGCAGTCGTAGTCCCTTAGAGACCCAGTACTTC
TRBJ1-5 | 13 | many | - | TRBV28 | CASSLEGQQPQHF | TGTGCCAGCAGTTTGGAGGGTCAACAGCCCCAGCATTTT
TRBJ1-4 | 15 | many | - | TRBV5-4 | CASSSTGKGEEKLFF | TGTGCCAGCAGCTCAACCGGGAAGGGAGAGGAAAAACTGTTTTTT
TRBJ2-5 | 13 | - | - | TRBV14 | CASSQGMAGTQYF | TGTGCCAGCAGCCAAGGGATGGCGGGGACCCAGTACTTC
TRBJ1-1 | 14 | few | - | TRBV5-1 | CASSRGAGGSGAFF | TGCGCCAGCAGCCGGGGGGCGGGGGGATCTGGAGCTTTCTTT
TRBJ2-6 | 16 | many | - | TRBV11-1 | CASSRDTGSGANVLTF | TGTGCCAGCAGCAGGGACACTGGCTCTGGGGCCAACGTCCTGACTTTC
TRBJ2-7 | 15 | - | TRBD2 | TRBV2 | CASSWTSGRSYEQYF | TGTGCCAGCAGTTGGACTAGCGGGAGGTCCTACGAGCAGTACTTC
TRBJ2-1 | 16 | many | TRBD2 | TRBV28 | CASSPPGLAGDNEQFF | TGTGCCAGCAGTCCCCCGGGACTAGCGGGAGACAATGAGCAGTTCTTC
TRBJ1-1 | 14 | - | - | TRBV20-1 | CSARDLGWDTEAFF | TGCAGTGCTAGAGATCTGGGTTGGGACACTGAAGCTTTCTTT
TRBJ2-2 | 15 | many | - | TRBV9 | CASSPWVQNTGELFF | TGTGCCAGCAGCCCTTGGGTCCAGAACACCGGGGAGCTGTTTTTT
TRBJ1-4 | 15 | - | - | TRBV2 | CASSEAAGGGEELFF | TGTGCCAGCAGTGAAGCTGCGGGGGGTGGTGAAGAACTGTTTTTT
TRBJ1-4 | 14 | many | - | TRBV6-5 | CASSFRFRNEKLFF | TGTGCCAGCAGTTTTAGGTTCCGGAATGAAAAACTGTTTTTT
TRBJ1-5 | 15 | many | - | TRBV5-5 | CASSSSGASGQPQHF | TGTGCCAGCAGCTCGTCAGGGGCCTCCGGGCAGCCCCAGCATTTT
TRBJ2-5 | 13 | many | - | TRBV18 | CASSTRAQETQYF | TGTGCCAGCTCAACCCGGGCCCAAGAGACCCAGTACTTC
TRBJ2-2 | 17 | few | TRBD2 | TRBV4-1 | CASSRRGGGPRTGELFF | TGCGCCAGCAGCCGGCGGGGCGGGGGGCCTCGTACCGGGGAGCTGTTTTTT
TRBJ2-7 | 16 | - | TRBD1 | TRBV28 | CAITPGQGAGSYEQYF | TGTGCCATTACACCGGGACAGGGGGCCGGCTCCTACGAGCAGTACTTC
TRBJ2-1 | 16 | few | - | TRBV4-1 | CASSLRGASRYNEQFF | TGCGCCAGCAGCCTCCGGGGGGCTTCGAGATACAATGAGCAGTTCTTC
TRBJ1-6 | 15 | many | - | TRBV2 | CASSDRTAIWSPLHF | TGTGCCAGCAGTGACCGGACAGCCATCTGGTCACCCCTCCACTTT
TRBJ2-1 | 14 | many | - | TRBV11-2 | CASSLFGDYNEQFF | TGTGCCAGCAGCTTATTCGGGGACTACAATGAGCAGTTCTTC